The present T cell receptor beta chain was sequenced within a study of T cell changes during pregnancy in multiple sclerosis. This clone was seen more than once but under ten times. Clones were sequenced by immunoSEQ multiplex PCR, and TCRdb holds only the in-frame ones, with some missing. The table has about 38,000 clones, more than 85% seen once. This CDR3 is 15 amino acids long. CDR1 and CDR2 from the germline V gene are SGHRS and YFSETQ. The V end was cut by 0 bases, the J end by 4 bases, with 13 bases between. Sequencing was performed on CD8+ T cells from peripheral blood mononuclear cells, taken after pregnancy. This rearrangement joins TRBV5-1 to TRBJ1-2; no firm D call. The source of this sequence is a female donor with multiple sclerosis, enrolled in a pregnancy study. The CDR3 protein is CASSLEGAATYGYTF. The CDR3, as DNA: TGCGCCAGCAGCTTGGAGGGAGCAGCAACCTATGGCTACACCTTC.